The next 10 T cell receptor beta chains were all read from a single sample in a study of T cell responses to AZD1222 COVID-19 vaccine. Repertoires were generated with immunoSEQ multiplex PCR, while TCRdb's copy carries only in-frame clones and drops some. The sample carries about 200,000 clones, approximately 94% recorded once. Sequenced material: peripheral blood, taken 28 days after the second AZD1222 dose. These TCRs come from an adult who received the AZD1222 COVID-19 vaccine.

The chain combines TRBV19 with TRBJ2-3; perhaps TRBD1 as D (6 bases). Trimming cost V 5 bases and J 6 bases, with 15 bases left between them. CDR1 LNHDA and CDR2 SQIVND come from the germline V gene (reference sequence). CDR3 length equals 14 residues. The CDR3 sequence: CASSRTAPGDTQYF. The DNA for the CDR3 is TGTGCCAGTAGTCGGACAGCTCCTGGGGATACGCAGTATTTT.

The chain's CDR3 is CASSLSGGTYNEQFF. The CDR3 DNA reads as TGTGCCAGCAGTCTCAGCGGGGGGACATACAATGAGCAGTTCTTC. The V and J genes are TRBV27 and TRBJ2-1; the match to TRBD2 covers 9 bases. With 5 bases clipped from V and 4 bases from J, the junction kept 6 bases outside the gene matches. CDR3 size: 15 residues. Germline CDR1 is MNHEY and CDR2 is SMNVEV (reference sequence).

This chain joins TRBV7-3 and TRBJ1-1; D is perhaps TRBD1 (5 bases). With 3 bases removed from V and 4 bases from J, the gap between germline ends came to 15 bases. The CDR3 extends over 15 amino acids. The germline gives CDR1 SGHTA, CDR2 FQGTGA. The DNA of the CDR3 is TGTGCCAGCAGCTTTTCAGGGTTTCGAGGCACTGAAGCTTTCTTT. Encoded protein: CASSFSGFRGTEAFF.

In this sample, this clone turned up a few times. The V call is TRBV4-1, the J call TRBJ1-2, with D uncertain. The germline gives CDR1 MGHRA, CDR2 YSYEKL. The CDR3 is made up of 12 amino acids. V gave up 3 bases and J gave up 10 bases, with 12 bases separating them. CDR3 DNA sequence: TGCGCCAGCAGCCAGGTGGGCCGTCACTACACCTTC. The encoded protein is CASSQVGRHYTF.

This clone is a singleton in its sample. The CDR3 bases are TGCAGCGGATGGGACAGCACTGAAGCTTTCTTT. This sequence encodes CSGWDSTEAFF. The rearrangement joins TRBV29-1 to TRBJ1-1, with 7 bases fitting TRBD1. V was pared by 7 bases and J by 4 bases, with 3 bases of the junction left unmatched. The CDR3 covers 11 residues. Germline values: CDR1 SQVTM, CDR2 ANQGSEA.

The chain employs TRBV7-2 and TRBJ1-1; 8 nucleotides match TRBD1. The CDR3 extends over 14 amino acids. Germline assignment: CDR1 SGHTA and CDR2 FQGNSA. The junction had 4 bases not matched to a gene; V was cut back by 1 base and J by 6 bases. The CDR3 DNA is TGTGCCAGCAGCTTAGGGACAGGGTTCCCTGAAGCTTTCTTT. Translated: CASSLGTGFPEAFF.

The chain joins TRBV9 to TRBJ1-6; D gene unclear. Trimming left V 3 bases short and J 8 bases short, with 12 bases between. The germline CDR1 and CDR2 sequences are SGDLS and YYNGEE. The CDR3 runs to 14 residues. The CDR3 sequence is CASSDQGLDSPLHF. The CDR3 DNA reads TGTGCCAGCAGCGACCAAGGTTTGGATTCACCCCTCCACTTT.

The genes are TRBV19 and TRBJ1-3; D ambiguous. Trimming left V 4 bases short and J 0 bases short, with 13 bases between. Per the germline V gene, CDR1 is LNHDA and CDR2 is SQIVND (reference sequence). This CDR3 is 16 amino acids long. The CDR3 sequence: CASSTRMAFSGNTIYF. The CDR3 DNA reads TGTGCCAGTAGTACCCGGATGGCCTTCTCTGGAAACACCATATATTTT.

This sequence joins TRBV19 and TRBJ1-1; D is perhaps TRBD1 (6 bases). Germline CDR1 is LNHDA and CDR2 is SQIVND (reference sequence). The CDR3 extends over 16 amino acids. Trimming removed 5 bases from V and 0 bases from J, with 16 bases in between. CDR3 sequence reads: CASSLRTATMNTEAFF. The CDR3 coding sequence is TGTGCCAGTAGTCTCCGGACAGCCACTATGAACACTGAAGCTTTCTTT.

The chain uses TRBV19 and TRBJ1-5; 7 nucleotides match TRBD1. Germline CDR1 reads LNHDA; CDR2 reads SQIVND (reference sequence). This CDR3 region has 13 residues. Losses at the gene ends were 6 bases for V and 4 bases for J; bases not matched to a gene: 3. The CDR3 spells CASSGQENQPQHF. The CDR3 DNA follows: TGTGCCAGTAGCGGACAGGAAAATCAGCCCCAGCATTTT.